This T cell receptor beta chain was recovered during a study of blood T cells in healthy people across ages. Combining a sample-barcoded 5' primer with a J-beta primer mix, a second PCR ran for roughly 6 to 12 cycles. TCRdb re-derived calls from the 5' RACE reads in MiXCR, one entry per CDR3 protein. The sample holds fewer than 1,200,000 distinct CDR3 sequences, around 25% seen once. This clonotype has a handful of counts. After removal of 0 bases from V and 3 bases from J, the junction contained 7 bases not matched to a gene. Germline V gene lookup returns CDR1 SEHNR and CDR2 FQNEAQ (reference sequence). The CDR3 is 18 amino acids. This sample also belongs to another study, concerning T cells of mothers and their children. That publication notes: Researchers put all of the extracted RNA into cDNA synthesis, using roughly 1.5 ug per 15 ul.

The sequence was collected from a girl aged 2 to 10 in good health. The sequenced material came from blood. The rearrangement joins TRBV7-9 to TRBJ2-2, with 10 bases that match TRBD2. The CDR3 DNA is TGTGCCAGCAGCTTAGCGTCCGGGGGACTAGCGTACACCGGGGAGCTGTTTTTT. Amino acid sequence: CASSLASGGLAYTGELFF.